This T cell receptor (beta chain) derives from a study of patients and donors after allogeneic stem cell transplantation. Using its own MiXCR run on the RT-PCR reads, TCRdb lists one record per CDR3 protein. The sample holds about 57,000 distinct CDR3 sequences, less than 15% seen once. Germline V lookup: CDR1 SQVTM, CDR2 ANQGSEA. The CDR3 sequence is 16 residues long. V was shortened by 7 bases and J by 3 bases, with 23 bases between the two germline ends. A few counts support this clonotype. V and J are TRBV29-1 and TRBJ2-3; D possibly uses TRBD1 or TRBD2 (5 bases each). This clonotype was obtained from a human donor who was either an allogeneic HSCT recipient or a stem cell or donor lymphocyte infusion donor (not recorded which). It is not recorded whose cells these are; they may come from a transplant donor. Sequencing was done on a sample of blood, either unsorted or a sorted T cell fraction (not recorded which). The CDR3, as DNA: TGCAGCGCCTTAAAGACTACAGGAATGAGGACAGATACGCAGTATTTT. It encodes CSALKTTGMRTDTQYF.